Listed below are T cell receptor beta chains from one sample, sequenced in a study of T cell repertoires in cytomegalovirus infection. Their target antigens are unknown. TCRdb ran MiXCR on the reads and lists one entry per CDR3 protein. The table lists some 500,000 distinct CDR3 sequences, roughly 42% of them singletons. This specimen consisted of cultured PBMCs, obtained from culture after CMV antigen stimulation. The receptors stem from a human donor in good health (CMV status not recorded). Some clones in this sample may be carry-over from other donors' samples. Both conserved end residues are part of each CDR3. A D gene is named only where the DNA matches it firmly. Where a row states a size, it is once, few, many or the class of an expanded clone; other rows omit it.

TRBV20-1	TRBJ2-3	once	TRBD1	CSAHRGLQTDTQYF	TGCAGTGCTCACAGGGGGCTGCAGACAGATACGCAGTATTTT
TRBV7-9	TRBJ1-3	.	TRBD1	CASSLGMGQFSGNTIYF	TGTGCCAGCAGCTTAGGGATGGGACAGTTCTCTGGAAACACCATATATTTT
TRBV7-9	TRBJ2-2	few	TRBD1	CASSYGQGGTGELFF	TGTGCCAGCAGCTACGGACAGGGGGGGACCGGGGAGCTGTTTTTT
TRBV10-3	TRBJ2-1	.	.	CAISGTENEQFF	TGTGCCATCAGTGGGACTGAGAATGAGCAGTTCTTC
TRBV7-9	TRBJ1-2	few	.	CASSFRQTNYGYTF	TGTGCCAGCAGCTTCAGACAGACCAACTATGGCTACACCTTC
TRBV27	TRBJ1-1	.	TRBD1	CASSTTGAAEAFF	TGTGCCAGCAGTACGACAGGGGCCGCTGAAGCTTTCTTT
TRBV7-8	TRBJ2-5	many	TRBD2	CASSRKPRAGEPKAGTQYF	TGTGCCAGCAGCCGGAAGCCTAGGGCGGGGGAACCGAAGGCGGGGACCCAGTACTTC
TRBV24-1	TRBJ2-3	.	.	CATSDLRADLTDTQYF	TGTGCCACCAGTGATTTGCGGGCAGACCTCACAGATACGCAGTATTTT
TRBV20-1	TRBJ1-5	.	TRBD1	CSARETGGQPQHF	TGCAGTGCTAGAGAGACAGGGGGTCAGCCCCAGCATTTT
TRBV5-1	TRBJ2-1	few	.	CATWTYSNEQFF	TGCGCCACCTGGACTTATTCGAATGAGCAGTTCTTC
TRBV7-2	TRBJ1-1	few	.	CASSPDSPNTEAFF	TGTGCCAGCAGTCCAGACAGCCCGAACACTGAAGCTTTCTTT
TRBV29-1	TRBJ2-2	.	.	CSAGDGNTGELFF	TGCAGCGCCGGGGACGGTAACACCGGGGAGCTGTTTTTT
TRBV12-3/TRBV12-4	TRBJ1-5	.	.	CASRLGGTGQPQHF	TGTGCCAGCCGGCTTGGGGGAACAGGACAGCCCCAGCATTTT
TRBV7-6	TRBJ1-1	.	.	CASSTARGGDTEAFF	TGTGCCAGCAGCACAGCCAGGGGAGGGGACACTGAAGCTTTCTTT
TRBV7-2	TRBJ2-1	.	TRBD2	CASSLMSGGASNEQFF	TGTGCCAGCAGCTTAATGTCGGGGGGGGCGAGCAATGAGCAGTTCTTC
TRBV5-4	TRBJ2-7	.	.	CASSLGGLPTYEQYF	TGTGCCAGCAGCCTTGGTGGACTACCCACCTACGAGCAGTACTTC